The rows below give T cell receptor beta chains drawn from one sample of a study of graft-versus-host responses after intestinal transplantation. Their recognized antigens are unknown. Repertoires were generated with immunoSEQ multiplex PCR, while TCRdb's copy carries only in-frame clones and drops some. The repertoire consists of under 140,000 clones, with approximately 92% occurring once and the leading ten covering about 0.51%. Sequencing was performed on unstimulated CD8+ T cells sorted from spleen or lymph node cells, taken before intestinal transplant. These receptors all stem from a human donor who received an intestinal transplant. Both conserved end residues are part of each CDR3. The order of the fields is V gene, clone size, D gene, J gene, CDR3 protein, CDR3 DNA. D genes are given only for firm matches. Clone size, where shown, is once, few, many, or a class for clones that have expanded.

V: TRBV11-2; size: NA; D: NA; J: TRBJ2-3; CDR3: CASSQGTDTQYF; DNA: TGTGCCAGCAGCCAAGGCACAGATACGCAGTATTTT
V: TRBV5-1; size: NA; D: NA; J: TRBJ2-1; CDR3: CASRSGRSTYNEQFF; DNA: TGCGCCAGCAGGTCGGGACGGAGTACCTACAATGAGCAGTTCTTC
V: TRBV19; size: few; D: TRBD1; J: TRBJ2-7; CDR3: CASSTGTVSYEQYF; DNA: TGTGCCAGTAGTACCGGGACAGTCTCCTACGAGCAGTACTTC
V: TRBV6-1; size: NA; D: NA; J: TRBJ1-1; CDR3: CASSGNFSNTEAFF; DNA: TGTGCCAGCAGTGGTAACTTTTCGAACACTGAAGCTTTCTTT
V: TRBV5-6; size: NA; D: NA; J: TRBJ2-7; CDR3: CASSLVNEQYF; DNA: TGTGCCAGCAGCTTGGTGAACGAGCAGTACTTC
V: TRBV2; size: NA; D: TRBD2; J: TRBJ2-7; CDR3: CASSETSGYYEQYF; DNA: TGTGCCAGCAGTGAGACTAGCGGCTACTACGAGCAGTACTTC
V: TRBV11-2; size: NA; D: NA; J: TRBJ2-7; CDR3: CASSSHGRLAYEQYF; DNA: TGTGCCAGCAGCTCCCACGGCAGGTTAGCCTACGAGCAGTACTTC
V: TRBV7-9; size: NA; D: TRBD1; J: TRBJ2-7; CDR3: CASSLVGGGYEQYF; DNA: TGTGCCAGCAGCTTAGTAGGGGGCGGTTACGAGCAGTACTTC
V: TRBV2; size: NA; D: NA; J: TRBJ1-5; CDR3: CASSWRGGSNQPQHF; DNA: TGTGCCAGCAGTTGGAGAGGGGGTAGCAATCAGCCCCAGCATTTT
V: TRBV15; size: NA; D: NA; J: TRBJ2-3; CDR3: CATSRDRAERTDTQYF; DNA: TGTGCCACCAGCAGAGACAGGGCAGAGAGAACAGATACGCAGTATTTT
V: TRBV2; size: NA; D: NA; J: TRBJ2-5; CDR3: CASSDNIGGLQETQYF; DNA: TGTGCCAGCAGTGATAACATTGGTGGGCTCCAAGAGACCCAGTACTTC
V: TRBV7-9; size: once; D: NA; J: TRBJ2-1; CDR3: CASSLQIGKGQFF; DNA: TGTGCCAGCAGCTTACAAATCGGGAAGGGGCAGTTCTTC
V: TRBV18; size: NA; D: NA; J: TRBJ2-7; CDR3: CASSPTGHYTLPYEQYF; DNA: TGTGCCAGCTCACCAACCGGACACTACACACTCCCCTACGAGCAGTACTTC
V: TRBV9; size: once; D: NA; J: TRBJ1-2; CDR3: CASSASSGYYGYTF; DNA: TGTGCCAGCAGCGCGTCATCGGGGTACTATGGCTACACCTTC
V: TRBV21-1; size: NA; D: NA; J: TRBJ1-5; CDR3: CASSKARQVAGNQPQHF; DNA: TGTGCCAGCAGCAAAGCCCGACAGGTAGCAGGTAATCAGCCCCAGCATTTT
V: TRBV9; size: NA; D: NA; J: TRBJ1-1; CDR3: CASSPGAQGTEAFF; DNA: TGTGCCAGCAGCCCCGGGGCCCAGGGAACTGAAGCTTTCTTT
V: TRBV4-1; size: NA; D: NA; J: TRBJ2-2; CDR3: CASSQVGGTGELFF; DNA: TGCGCCAGCAGCCAAGTTGGGGGGACCGGGGAGCTGTTTTTT
V: TRBV10-3; size: NA; D: TRBD2; J: TRBJ2-2; CDR3: CAISAEIAGSPGELFF; DNA: TGTGCCATCAGTGCGGAGATAGCGGGATCCCCCGGGGAGCTGTTTTTT
V: TRBV5-1; size: NA; D: NA; J: TRBJ2-2; CDR3: CASSWLARWLANTGELFF; DNA: TGCGCCAGCAGCTGGCTGGCCCGTTGGCTAGCAAACACCGGGGAGCTGTTTTTT
V: TRBV7-9; size: few; D: NA; J: TRBJ2-7; CDR3: CASSLGRQTYEQYF; DNA: TGTGCCAGCAGCTTAGGGAGACAGACCTACGAGCAGTACTTC
V: TRBV4-1; size: NA; D: NA; J: TRBJ2-7; CDR3: CASSQDDSAFYEQYF; DNA: TGCGCCAGCAGCCAAGATGACTCGGCCTTCTACGAGCAGTACTTC
V: TRBV27; size: NA; D: TRBD2; J: TRBJ2-3; CDR3: CATLVAGHPFTDTQYF; DNA: TGTGCCACCCTTGTAGCGGGGCACCCCTTCACAGATACGCAGTATTTT
V: TRBV4-1; size: once; D: TRBD2; J: TRBJ2-1; CDR3: CASSQGGGEQFF; DNA: TGCGCCAGCAGCCAGGGGGGGGGTGAGCAGTTCTTC
V: TRBV6-1; size: NA; D: TRBD2; J: TRBJ2-2; CDR3: CAKRLAGGGKELFF; DNA: TGTGCCAAGCGGCTAGCGGGAGGGGGGAAGGAGCTGTTTTTT
V: TRBV28; size: NA; D: NA; J: TRBJ2-5; CDR3: CASSPPYSQETQYF; DNA: TGTGCCAGCAGTCCCCCCTATTCCCAGGAGACCCAGTACTTC
V: TRBV28; size: NA; D: TRBD2; J: TRBJ2-1; CDR3: CASRLNLGLAGLGNYNEQFF; DNA: TGTGCCAGCAGATTAAATTTGGGACTAGCGGGACTGGGAAACTACAATGAGCAGTTCTTC
V: TRBV11-1; size: NA; D: TRBD1; J: TRBJ1-1; CDR3: CASNHRDRVSEAFF; DNA: TGTGCCAGCAACCACCGGGACAGGGTCTCTGAAGCTTTCTTT
V: TRBV30; size: NA; D: NA; J: TRBJ1-5; CDR3: CAWSVRGLGNQPQHF; DNA: TGTGCCTGGAGTGTCAGAGGACTGGGCAATCAGCCCCAGCATTTT
V: TRBV6-1; size: NA; D: NA; J: TRBJ1-1; CDR3: CASSHKDAANTEAFF; DNA: TGTGCCAGCAGCCATAAGGACGCCGCTAACACTGAAGCTTTCTTT
V: TRBV27; size: NA; D: TRBD2; J: TRBJ2-7; CDR3: CASSFGTSGLYEQYF; DNA: TGTGCCAGCAGTTTCGGGACTAGCGGGCTCTACGAGCAGTACTTC
V: TRBV7-2; size: NA; D: NA; J: TRBJ2-1; CDR3: CASSLPRDSVYNEQFF; DNA: TGTGCCAGCAGCTTGCCCCGGGACTCGGTATACAATGAGCAGTTCTTC
V: TRBV10-2; size: NA; D: NA; J: TRBJ2-7; CDR3: CASSDTRTGSLYEQYF; DNA: TGCGCCAGCAGTGACACGCGGACCGGGAGTCTCTACGAGCAGTACTTC
V: TRBV6-1; size: NA; D: NA; J: TRBJ2-7; CDR3: CASSEPTAQGYEQYF; DNA: TGTGCCAGCAGTGAACCTACCGCCCAAGGCTACGAGCAGTACTTC